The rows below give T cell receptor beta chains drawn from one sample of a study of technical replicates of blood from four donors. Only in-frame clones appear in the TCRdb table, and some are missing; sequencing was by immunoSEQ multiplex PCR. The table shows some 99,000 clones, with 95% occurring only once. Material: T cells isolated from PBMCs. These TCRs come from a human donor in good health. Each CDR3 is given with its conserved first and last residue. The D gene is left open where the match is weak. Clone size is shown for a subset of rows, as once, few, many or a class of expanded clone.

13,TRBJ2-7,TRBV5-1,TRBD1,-,TGCGCCAGCAGGGGACAGGACAACTACGAGCAGTACTTC,CASRGQDNYEQYF
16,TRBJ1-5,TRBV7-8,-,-,TGTGCCAGCAGTCTAACAGGTCAGCCGGGCAATCAGCCCCAGCATTTT,CASSLTGQPGNQPQHF
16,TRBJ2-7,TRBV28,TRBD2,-,TGTGCCAGCAAACAGGGACTAGCGGGAGGGCCGGGCGAGCAGTACTTC,CASKQGLAGGPGEQYF
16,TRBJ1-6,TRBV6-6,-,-,TGTGCCAGCAGTGGACAGCCAAGCTCCTATAATTCACCCCTCCACTTT,CASSGQPSSYNSPLHF
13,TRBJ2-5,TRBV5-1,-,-,TGCGCCAGCAGCCGGACAGCCCAAGAGACCCAGTACTTC,CASSRTAQETQYF
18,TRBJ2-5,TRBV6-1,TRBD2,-,TGTGCCAGCAGTGAAGACTTAAGTGGGAGGGCAAATCAAGAGACCCAGTACTTC,CASSEDLSGRANQETQYF
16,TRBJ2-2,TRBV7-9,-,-,TGTGCCAGCAGCTTAGGGGGCAGCTCGAACACCGGGGAGCTGTTTTTT,CASSLGGSSNTGELFF
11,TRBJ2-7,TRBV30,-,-,TGTGCCTGGGACGGGACCTACGAGCAGTACTTC,CAWDGTYEQYF
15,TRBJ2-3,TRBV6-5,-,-,TGTGCCAGCAGTTACTCGGCCCAGAGCACAGATACGCAGTATTTT,CASSYSAQSTDTQYF
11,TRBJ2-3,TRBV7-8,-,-,TGTGCCAGCAGCCTTAGAGATACGCAGTATTTT,CASSLRDTQYF
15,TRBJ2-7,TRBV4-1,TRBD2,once,TGCGCCAGCAGCCAAGGGTCTAGCGGGAGTTACGAGCAGTACTTC,CASSQGSSGSYEQYF
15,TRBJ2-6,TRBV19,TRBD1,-,TGTGCCAGCCAGGCGACAGGGGCTGGGGCCAACGTCCTGACTTTC,CASQATGAGANVLTF
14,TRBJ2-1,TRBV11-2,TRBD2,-,TGTGCCAGCAGCTCAAGCGGGAGGAGATATGAGCAGTTCTTC,CASSSSGRRYEQFF
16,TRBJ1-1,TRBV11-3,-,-,TGTGCCAGCAGCTTAGAGAAGTACAGGGAACGAACTGAAGCTTTCTTT,CASSLEKYRERTEAFF
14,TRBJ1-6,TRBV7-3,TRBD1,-,TGTGCCAGCAGCCCGACAGGGTGGAATTCACCCCTCCACTTT,CASSPTGWNSPLHF
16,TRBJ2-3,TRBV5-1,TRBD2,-,TGCGCCAGCAGCTCGGTACTAGCGGGTTCCCGAGATACGCAGTATTTT,CASSSVLAGSRDTQYF